Each of the 7 T cell receptor beta chains below was sequenced from the same sample in a study of beta chain features in type 1 diabetes. Of the isolated RNA, all was reverse transcribed, and so the sequenced material was expressed TCRB transcripts. Method: immunoSEQ multiplex PCR; TCRdb's copy keeps in-frame clones and lacks some. The sample has some 270,000 clones; around 7.3% are singletons. What was sequenced was central memory CD4+ T cells from blood. All receptors come from a woman under 30 in good health.

The chain carries TRBV7-2 and TRBJ1-4; D gene unclear. CDR1 SGHTA and CDR2 FQGNSA come from the germline V gene. Trimming removed 5 bases at V and 8 bases at J, with 12 bases between. This CDR3 region has 13 residues. The CDR3 here is CASSPRPGEKLFF. In DNA, the CDR3 is TGTGCCAGCAGCCCCAGACCTGGGGAAAAACTGTTTTTT.

The chain uses TRBV7-3 and TRBJ2-5; D not resolved. The CDR3 consists of 13 residues. The germline gives CDR1 SGHTA, CDR2 FQGTGA. The ends were cut back, 5 bases at V and 1 base at J, with 8 bases in the middle. CDR3 in amino acids: CASSPIPQETQYF. CDR3 nucleotides: TGTGCCAGCAGCCCCATACCCCAAGAGACCCAGTACTTC.

This clone was detected only a few times. The rearrangement uses TRBV7-3 and TRBJ2-6; D not certain. Trimming took 7 bases from V and 4 from J, leaving 14 bases between them. Germline lookup yields CDR1 SGHTA and CDR2 FQGTGA. The CDR3 totals 15 residues. The CDR3 sequence is CASTDSNLGANVLTF. CDR3 in DNA: TGTGCCAGCACCGACTCCAACCTGGGGGCCAACGTCCTGACTTTC.

The gene calls are TRBV7-2 and TRBJ2-5; no clear D gene. CDR1 and CDR2 from the germline V gene are SGHTA and FQGNSA. The CDR3 contains 15 residues. Trimming left V 2 bases short and J 4 bases short, with 14 bases between. CDR3 protein: CASSLSPQSGETQYF. CDR3 nucleotides: TGTGCCAGCAGCTTAAGTCCCCAGTCGGGAGAGACCCAGTACTTC.

A few counts support this clone. The junction departs from the called germline gene at one end, perhaps through a read error. The chain carries TRBV7-7 and TRBJ2-3; D may be TRBD2 (6 bases). This CDR3 region has 13 residues. CDR1 and CDR2 from the germline V gene are SSHAT and FNYEAQ (reference sequence). CDR3 protein: CASSFGVSGTQYF. For the CDR3, the DNA is TGTGCTAGCAGCTTCGGGGTTAGCGGTACGCAGTATTTT.

The chain uses TRBV19 and TRBJ2-5; 11 nucleotides match TRBD2. With the DNA end fitting TRBJ2-7 better, the J assignment may be wrong. Germline assignment: CDR1 LNHDA and CDR2 SQIVND (reference sequence). CDR3 length: 14 amino acids. The CDR3 DNA reads as TGTGCCAGTAGCCTTAGCGGGAGGGCCTACGAGCAGTACTTC. Protein: CASSLSGRAYEQYF.

This clone was picked up a small number of times. The junction and the germline gene differ at one end; a read error may be behind it. The chain carries TRBV7-9 and TRBJ1-1; tentative D call: TRBD1 (5 bases). The CDR3 consists of 13 residues. Germline V gene sequence: CDR1 SEHNR, CDR2 FQNEAQ (reference sequence). The CDR3 loop reads CASSLGTGTYGTF. The CDR3 region has the DNA TGTGCCAGCAGCTTAGGCACCGGGACGTATGGTACATTT.